In its sample, the clone carrying this T cell receptor beta chain was seen once. Germline V gene sequence: CDR1 MNHNY, CDR2 SVGAGI (reference sequence). This CDR3 contains 16 residues. J was trimmed by 0 bases and V by 2 bases; bases with no gene match: 4. These data come from a study of shared clonotypes between healthy human individuals. The repertoire was sequenced with immunoSEQ multiplex PCR; TCRdb's copy has only in-frame clones and lacks some. This sample carries a few hundred thousand clones, around 87% of them seen once, and the ten largest clones take around 15%. The clonotype comes from a man between 18 and 29 years old in good health. This chain uses TRBV6-6 with TRBJ2-1; TRBD1 aligns across 7 bases. The sample was memory CD8+ T cells sorted from blood. The subset is: CD45RO+ cells pooled with CCR7-negative TemRA cells. The CDR3 reads CASSYAGGSSYNEQFF. CDR3 bases: TGTGCCAGCAGTTACGCAGGGGGAAGCTCCTACAATGAGCAGTTCTTC.